This T cell receptor (beta chain) was identified in a study of T cells after yellow fever vaccination. General observations from the study: It was the secondary response that reached its peak faster, day 5 versus 15, but it was weaker. At around 96% for CD4 and about 91% for CD8, most primary-vaccination clones showed up again after the booster. Sorted repertoires could include abundant contaminating clonotypes from bulk cells.

The CDR3 spans 12 residues. Trimming removed 4 bases from V and 0 bases from J, with 2 bases in between. CDR1 is KGHDR and CDR2 is SFDVKD in the germline V gene. About this clonotype itself: Antigen: not known.

Using its own MiXCR run on the 5' RACE reads, TCRdb lists one record per CDR3 protein. The repertoire has some 350,000 distinct CDR3 sequences, approximately 4.2% of them found once; the top ten carry approximately 24%. This receptor was obtained from a young man who received the YFV17D yellow fever vaccine. The specimen comprised PBMCs, sampled 5 days after the yellow fever booster vaccination. The rearrangement links TRBV24-1 to TRBJ2-5; D gene unclear. For the CDR3, the DNA is TGTGCCACCAGTGACTACCAAGAGACCCAGTACTTC. This sequence encodes CATSDYQETQYF.